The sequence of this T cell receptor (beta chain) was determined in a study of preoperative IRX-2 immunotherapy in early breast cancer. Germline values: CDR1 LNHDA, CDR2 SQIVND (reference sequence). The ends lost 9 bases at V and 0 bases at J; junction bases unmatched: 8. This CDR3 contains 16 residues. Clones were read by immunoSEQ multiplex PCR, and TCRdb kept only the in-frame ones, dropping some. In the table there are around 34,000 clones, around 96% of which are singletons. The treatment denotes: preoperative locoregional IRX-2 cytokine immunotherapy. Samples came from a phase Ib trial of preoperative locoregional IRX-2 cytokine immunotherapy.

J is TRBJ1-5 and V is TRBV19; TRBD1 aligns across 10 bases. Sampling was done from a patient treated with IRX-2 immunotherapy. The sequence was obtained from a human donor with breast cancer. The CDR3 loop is CARQTGTGASNQPQHF. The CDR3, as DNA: TGTGCCAGACAAACAGGGACAGGGGCTAGCAATCAGCCCCAGCATTTT.